The present entry profiles one T cell receptor (beta chain) with its context. The data originate from a study of shared T cell receptors in the human thymus. Generated by immunoSEQ multiplex PCR, the TCRdb table keeps only in-frame clones and is missing some. The sample gives about 380,000 clones, approximately 95% of which show up once; around 0.019% is in the top ten. V trimming: 4 bases; J trimming: 6 bases; junction bases outside the gene matches: 14. The CDR3 contains 16 residues. Germline lookup yields CDR1 SGHKS and CDR2 YYEKEE (reference sequence). The chain employs TRBV5-5 and TRBJ2-7; 9 bases match TRBD2. Source material: thymocytes. This sequence originates from a human donor. CDR3 DNA: TGTGCCAGCAGCCCGGCGGGACTAGCTATGGTCAGCGAGCAGTACTTC. Protein: CASSPAGLAMVSEQYF.